This T cell receptor beta chain originates from a study of PD-1 blockade in classical Hodgkin lymphoma. Regarding the study as a whole: By C4D1 there was a significant rise in CD4+ TCR diversity but not in CD8+ TCR diversity.

Concerning this clone: Its antigen remains unknown.

Every patient was affected by relapse after autologous stem cell transplantation, while exposure to brentuximab vedotin was not uniform. Clones were sequenced by immunoSEQ multiplex PCR, and TCRdb holds only the in-frame ones, with some missing. The sample shows 70,000 to 85,000 clones, approximately 94% of them seen only once. The sequence was collected from a human donor with classical Hodgkin lymphoma. The sequences come from peripheral blood mononuclear cells (PBMCs), collected at baseline.

The CDR3 region is CASSLTYHTGNTGELFF. CDR3 coding DNA: TGTGCCAGCAGCTTAACGTATCACACGGGGAACACCGGGGAGCTGTTTTTT. The chain carries TRBV7-3 and TRBJ2-2; no clear D gene. Deletions cut 0 bases from V and 1 base from J, with 12 bases between. Germline CDR1 reads SGHTA; CDR2 reads FQGTGA. This CDR3 is 17 amino acids long.